The 9 T cell receptor beta chains given below trace back to one sample, sequenced in a study of cytomegalovirus exposure and HLA in healthy donors. It was with 60 Vbeta and 13 Jbeta primers that the PCR ran. TCRdb keeps only in-frame clones here, not all; method: immunoSEQ multiplex PCR. The data hold about 76,000 clones, with roughly 79% observed a single time. What was sequenced was PBMCs. These receptors were collected from a woman aged 25-40 years in good health and CMV-seronegative.

CDR3 sequence: CASSDRQGVGNEKLFF. The CDR3, as DNA: TGCGCCAGCAGCGACCGACAGGGAGTCGGTAATGAAAAACTGTTTTTT. The gene calls are TRBV5-1 and TRBJ1-4, with TRBD1 matching over 7 bases. CDR1 is SGHRS, CDR2 YFSETQ, per germline. The CDR3 has 16 residues. The V gene end was trimmed by 4 bases and the J gene end by 4 bases; junction bases not matched to a gene: 10.

The chain employs TRBV27 and TRBJ1-1, with D tentatively TRBD1 (5 bases). The CDR3 runs 15 residues. Germline V gives CDR1 MNHEY, CDR2 SMNVEV (reference sequence). Trimming removed 7 bases from V and 4 bases from J, with 19 bases in between. DNA of the CDR3: TGTGCCAGCACCTCGGCCACAAGGGGTACCACTGAAGCTTTCTTT. This sequence encodes CASTSATRGTTEAFF.

The gene calls are TRBV6-4 and TRBJ1-2; a weak D match, TRBD1 (5 bases). Trimming took 3 bases from V and 2 from J, leaving 13 bases between them. This CDR3 has 15 residues. The germline gives CDR1 MRHNA, CDR2 SNTAGT. In DNA, the CDR3 is TGTGCCAGCAGTGAACAACCCGGGGGGAACTATGGCTACACCTTC. This codes for CASSEQPGGNYGYTF.

This chain joins TRBV5-6 and TRBJ2-3; 7 positions agree with TRBD2. CDR1 and CDR2 from the germline V gene are SGHDT and YYEEEE. The V gene end was trimmed by 4 bases and the J gene end by 2 bases; junction bases not matched to a gene: 10. The CDR3 spans 16 residues. Here the CDR3 reads CASSRAAGVNTDTQYF. CDR3 bases: TGTGCCAGCAGCCGCGCGGCGGGAGTGAACACAGATACGCAGTATTTT.

The chain couples TRBV27 to TRBJ2-7; 8 bases fit TRBD2. Germline V CDR1 and CDR2: MNHEY, SMNVEV (reference sequence). V lost 2 bases, J lost 6 bases, and 3 bases stayed unmatched. The CDR3 totals 13 residues. The DNA of the CDR3 is TGTGCCAGCAGTTTAGTGGCGGGAGGCGAGCAGTACTTC. Protein product: CASSLVAGGEQYF.

The rearrangement uses TRBV4-1 and TRBJ1-6; 8 bases are shared with TRBD1. After removal of 5 bases from V and 0 bases from J, the junction contained 6 bases not matched to a gene. The length of the CDR3 is 17 residues. The germline V gene has CDR1 MGHRA and CDR2 YSYEKL. CDR3 nucleotides: TGCGCCAGCAGCTCCCGACAGGGGACCTCCTATAATTCACCCCTCCACTTT. This codes for CASSSRQGTSYNSPLHF.

The chain joins TRBV11-3 to TRBJ2-7; D might be TRBD1 (5 bases). Germline V gene sequence: CDR1 SGHNT, CDR2 YENEEA. The CDR3 totals 13 residues. Trimming took off 2 bases at V and 4 bases at J, with 9 bases between the two ends. The CDR3 DNA is TGTGCCAGCAGCTTAAGGGGCGAATACGAGCAGTACTTC. Its translation: CASSLRGEYEQYF.

This chain's CDR3 is CASREGQGITEAFF. The CDR3 DNA sequence: TGTGCCAGCAGGGAGGGACAGGGAATCACTGAAGCTTTCTTT. V usage is TRBV21-1 and J usage is TRBJ1-1; the DNA was not compared with TRBD1, the D call given in the table. TRBV21-1 is a pseudogene locus. This CDR3 region has 14 residues.

The J gene is TRBJ2-1, the V gene TRBV6-1; the match to TRBD1 covers 7 bases. This CDR3 is 14 amino acids long. The junction had 10 bases not matched to a gene; V was cut back by 7 bases and J by 7 bases. Germline CDR1 and CDR2: MNHNS and SASEGT. The CDR3 bases are TGTGCCAGCATCTCGAGGGGGCCTCGGAATGAGCAGTTCTTC. This encodes CASISRGPRNEQFF.